The 16 T cell receptor beta chains below all came from one sample that was sequenced in a study of response to subunit inactivated influenza vaccine. Each CDR3 protein gets one entry after TCRdb re-called the RT-PCR reads with MiXCR. The top ten clones hold 7.5% to 9% of a sample with about 700,000 distinct CDR3 sequences, about 14% of them seen once. The sample consisted of PBMCs from blood, taken approximately 15 days before vaccination. These receptors came from a man aged 50 or older who received an inactivated influenza vaccine.

This clonotype was seen a few times. The genes are TRBV20-1 and TRBJ2-7, with D hard to call. This CDR3 is built from 9 residues. CDR1 and CDR2 (germline): DFQATT, SNEGSKA (reference sequence). CDR3 bases: TGCAGCGTCAGCTACGAGCAGTACTTC. Protein sequence: CSVSYEQYF.

This clonotype was found a few times. The chain links TRBV6-5 to TRBJ2-2; possible D gene TRBD1, 6 bases. The V and J ends lost 0 bases and 8 bases respectively, with 13 bases between them. The CDR3 extends over 15 amino acids. Looked up from germline, CDR1 is MNHEY and CDR2 is SVGAGI. CDR3 loop: CASSYSMSGDGELFF. The CDR3, as DNA: TGTGCCAGCAGTTACTCGATGTCAGGGGATGGGGAGCTGTTTTTT.

The genes are TRBV5-4 and TRBJ2-2; TRBD2 matches 13 bases. The germline V gene has CDR1 SGHNT and CDR2 YYREEE (reference sequence). V was pared by 4 bases and J by 7 bases, with 10 bases of the junction left unmatched. The CDR3 runs to 17 residues. The CDR3 sequence is CASSTPTSGRAGGELFF. The CDR3, as DNA: TGTGCCAGCAGCACCCCTACTAGCGGGAGGGCTGGCGGGGAGCTGTTTTTT.

This clonotype was recorded a few times. This chain links TRBV6-2 or TRBV6-3 with TRBJ2-7, with TRBD1 matching 11 bases. The CDR3 loop spans 14 amino acids. The junction had 6 bases not matched to a gene; V was cut back by 6 bases and J by 5 bases. Germline CDR1 and CDR2: MNHEY and SVGEGT. The CDR3 is CASRDGQGADEQYF. The CDR3 DNA follows: TGTGCCAGCAGAGACGGACAGGGGGCTGACGAGCAGTACTTC.

The chain joins TRBV28 to TRBJ2-7, with TRBD2 matching over 10 bases. V was pared by 3 bases and J by 3 bases, with 5 bases of the junction left unmatched. This CDR3 is 15 amino acids long. The V gene's germline CDR1 is MDHEN and CDR2 SYDVKM. The CDR3, as DNA: TGTGCCAGCAGTTTTGTGACTAGCGGGTTCTACGAGCAGTACTTC. Its protein product is CASSFVTSGFYEQYF. Full variable domain (missing parts from reference TRBV28 and TRBJ2-7): DVKVTQSSRYLVKRTGEKVFLECVQDMDHENMFWYRQDPGLGLRLIYFSYDVKMKEKGDIPEGYSVSREKKERFSLILESASTNQTSMYLCASSFVTSGFYEQYFGPGTRLTVT.

There are many counts of this clonotype. The rearrangement links TRBV4-2 to TRBJ1-3; 9 nucleotides match TRBD1. The germline V gene encodes CDR1 LGHNA and CDR2 YNFKEQ. The V segment lost 1 base and the J segment 5 bases; nucleotides outside the gene matches: 3. The CDR3 length is 15 residues. The CDR3 bases are TGTGCCAGCAGCCAAGGTGGGACAGGGCGAAACACCATATATTTT. This translates into CASSQGGTGRNTIYF.

Concerning this clonotype itself: An end of the junction differs from the germline gene, which may be a read error. V and J are TRBV24-1 and TRBJ1-1, with no clear D. This CDR3 spans 13 amino acids. Germline assignment: CDR1 KGHDR and CDR2 SFDVKD. Here the CDR3 reads CATSDSANAEAFF. CDR3 in DNA: TGTGCCACCAGTGACTCCGCGAACGCTGAAGCTTTCTTT.

This clonotype was observed many times. The V call is TRBV7-2, the J call TRBJ1-1; 7 bases agree with TRBD1. The V segment lost 5 bases and the J segment 0 bases; nucleotides outside the gene matches: 9. The CDR3 consists of 16 residues. Germline assignment: CDR1 SGHTA and CDR2 FQGNSA. CDR3 in DNA: TGTGCCAGCAGCGATCGGGACAGATATTTGAACACTGAAGCTTTCTTT. Translating gives CASSDRDRYLNTEAFF.

V gene TRBV10-3 combines with J gene TRBJ2-7; 7 nucleotides agree with TRBD1. The V segment lost 8 bases and the J segment 3 bases; nucleotides outside the gene matches: 4. The CDR3 has 12 residues. Germline CDR1 ENHRY, CDR2 SYGVKD. This CDR3 reads CAISTGSYEQYF. The CDR3 DNA is TGTGCCATCTCGACAGGGAGCTACGAGCAGTACTTC.

V is TRBV3-1 and J is TRBJ2-5; TRBD2 agrees at 8 bases. The CDR3 runs 15 residues. The germline V gene encodes CDR1 LGHDT and CDR2 YNNKEL (reference sequence). Losses at the gene ends were 11 bases for V and 4 bases for J; bases not matched to a gene: 15. As DNA, the CDR3 is TGTGCCTCCTCCAAAACAGCGGGAGTTCTAGAGACCCAGTACTTC. This codes for CASSKTAGVLETQYF.

The rearrangement links TRBV5-1 to TRBJ2-3, with 14 bases matching TRBD2. This CDR3 region has 15 residues. Germline lookup yields CDR1 SGHRS and CDR2 YFSETQ. V lost 4 bases to trimming and J lost 7 bases; unmatched junction nucleotides: 5. Here the CDR3 DNA reads TGCGCCAGCAGCCCGGGACTAGCGGGAGCCTATACGCAGTATTTT. Amino acids: CASSPGLAGAYTQYF.

The chain has TRBV18 and TRBJ2-7; D remains ambiguous. Per germline, CDR1 KGHSH and CDR2 LQKENI. The ends were cut back, 2 bases at V and 0 bases at J, with 11 bases in the middle. The CDR3 length is 15 residues. The CDR3 is CASSPVTDTSYEQYF. For the CDR3, the DNA is TGTGCCAGCTCACCAGTAACAGACACCTCCTACGAGCAGTACTTC.

This clonotype has at least ten counts. The V and J genes are TRBV19 and TRBJ2-7; no definite D call. The V gene lost 1 base and the J gene lost 3 bases, with 10 bases spanning the gap. From germline, CDR1 is LNHDA and CDR2 SQIVND (reference sequence). The CDR3 consists of 14 residues. The DNA of the CDR3 is TGTGCCAGTAGTATAGGGGGAATAGGCTACGAGCAGTACTTC. Amino acids: CASSIGGIGYEQYF.

This clonotype showed up many times. The chain links TRBV7-7 to TRBJ2-2; D may be TRBD1 (5 bases). The CDR3 loop spans 20 amino acids. Germline V lookup: CDR1 SSHAT, CDR2 FNYEAQ (reference sequence). The V gene lost 4 bases and the J gene lost 1 base, with 25 bases spanning the gap. The DNA of the CDR3 is TGTGCCAGCAGCTCTACACTTTTGATAAATGTGGGGCTGAACACCGGGGAGCTGTTTTTT. The encoded protein is CASSSTLLINVGLNTGELFF.

This clonotype was found many times. The rearrangement uses TRBV15 and TRBJ2-1; TRBD1 or TRBD2 may be the D gene (5 bases each). Trimming shortened V by 2 bases and J by 10 bases, and 12 bases separated the two germline ends. Germline V gives CDR1 LNHNV, CDR2 YYDKDF (reference sequence). This CDR3 is built from 13 residues. The chain's CDR3 is CATSRKRDVEQFF. The CDR3 DNA reads as TGTGCCACCAGCAGAAAGAGGGACGTGGAGCAGTTCTTC. Filled out from reference TRBV15 and TRBJ2-1, the complete variable domain reads DAMVIQNPRYQVTQFGKPVTLSCSQTLNHNVMYWYQQKSSQAPKLLFHYYDKDFNNEADTPDNFQSRRPNTSFCFLDIRSPGLGDTAMYLCATSRKRDVEQFFGPGTRLTVL.

This clonotype was seen ten or more times. The chain joins TRBV12-3 or TRBV12-4 to TRBJ1-5; TRBD1 is a possible D gene (5 bases). The CDR3 covers 16 residues. Trimming cost V 5 bases and J 1 base, with 15 bases left between them. In DNA form, the CDR3 reads TGTGCCAGCAGTCCCTGGGACCTGGGGAGCAATCAGCCCCAGCATTTT. It yields the protein CASSPWDLGSNQPQHF.